These 16 T cell receptor beta chains came from one sample sequenced in a study of shared T cell receptors in the human thymus. The data were produced by immunoSEQ multiplex PCR, yet TCRdb's version contains in-frame clones alone and is incomplete. This table has approximately 580,000 clones, about four fifths appearing once. This sample was shared with a second study, whose subject was human thymus T cells.

The specimen sequenced was thymocytes. The receptors were gathered from a boy younger than two with a congenital heart defect.

The chain carries TRBV2 and TRBJ2-3; 7 bases agree with TRBD2. With 0 bases clipped from V and 4 bases from J, the junction kept 13 bases outside the gene matches. Germline V gene sequence: CDR1 SNHLY, CDR2 FYNNEI. The CDR3 loop spans 18 amino acids. CDR3 coding DNA: TGTGCCAGCAGTGAAGCGCTTCTAGCGGCTAAGGATTCAGATACGCAGTATTTT. It is translated as CASSEALLAAKDSDTQYF.

The V call is TRBV7-3, the J call TRBJ2-1; 8 nucleotides agree with TRBD1. This CDR3 has 15 residues. V lost 4 bases and J lost 6; bases outside the gene matches: 8. Germline loops: CDR1 SGHTA, CDR2 FQGTGA. The CDR3 sequence is CASSSRDRRGNEQFF. Here the CDR3 DNA reads TGTGCCAGCAGCTCGCGGGACAGGCGGGGCAATGAGCAGTTCTTC.

V usage is TRBV19 and J usage is TRBJ2-7; the match to TRBD1 covers 7 bases. The germline gives CDR1 LNHDA, CDR2 SQIVND (reference sequence). The V segment lost 7 bases and the J segment 0 bases; nucleotides outside the gene matches: 12. The CDR3 is 16 residues long. In DNA form, the CDR3 reads TGTGCCAGTACCCCATCACGGGGACAGAACTCCTACGAGCAGTACTTC. It specifies CASTPSRGQNSYEQYF.

This CDR3 reads CASDTTNTEAFF. The CDR3 bases are TGTGCCAGCGACACAACGAACACTGAAGCTTTCTTT. V and J are TRBV2 and TRBJ1-1; D is ambiguous. This CDR3 contains 12 residues. Germline loops: CDR1 SNHLY, CDR2 FYNNEI. Deletions cut 8 bases from V and 1 base from J, with 8 bases between.

The CDR3 loop reads CASRKRQGGTEAFF. CDR3 coding DNA: TGCGCCAGCAGAAAGCGCCAGGGAGGGACTGAAGCTTTCTTT. V is TRBV5-1 and J is TRBJ1-1, with D possibly matching TRBD1 (5 bases). Between the trimmed V and J ends, which lost 5 bases and 5 bases, there was a span of 16 bases. The CDR3 loop spans 14 amino acids. Germline V gene sequence: CDR1 SGHRS, CDR2 YFSETQ.

The gene calls are TRBV21-1 and TRBJ2-3; TRBD2, the table's D call, was not compared with the DNA. TRBV21-1 is assigned pseudogene status. CDR3 length equals 13 residues. In DNA form, the CDR3 reads TGTGCCAGCAGCAATCGTTGCACAGATACGCAGTATTTT. Encoded protein: CASSNRCTDTQYF.

The chain uses TRBV4-3 and TRBJ2-3; TRBD2 agrees at 10 bases. CDR3 size: 18 residues. The V segment lost 0 bases and the J segment 5 bases; nucleotides outside the gene matches: 11. Germline CDR1 LGHNA, CDR2 YSLEER. For the CDR3, the DNA is TGCGCCAGCAGCCAAGAACCCAGCGGGAGGGATCGTAAAGATACGCAGTATTTT. This translates into CASSQEPSGRDRKDTQYF.

This clone appeared once. The chain combines TRBV5-1 with TRBJ2-1; 8 bases map to TRBD1. Germline loops: CDR1 SGHRS, CDR2 YFSETQ. The CDR3 is made up of 15 amino acids. The V gene end was trimmed by 4 bases and the J gene end by 4 bases; junction bases not matched to a gene: 7. CDR3 residues: CASSLDRGKYNEQFF. In DNA, the CDR3 is TGCGCCAGCAGCCTTGACAGGGGAAAGTACAATGAGCAGTTCTTC.

J is TRBJ1-5 and V is TRBV27; D may be TRBD1 (6 bases). The V end lost 8 bases, the J end lost 6 bases, and 8 bases lay between the germline ends. The CDR3 is 11 residues long. Germline V gives CDR1 MNHEY, CDR2 SMNVEV (reference sequence). The CDR3 sequence is CASGQLQPQHF. CDR3 bases: TGTGCCAGCGGACAGCTTCAGCCCCAGCATTTT.

The V gene is TRBV5-8, the J gene TRBJ2-1, with TRBD2 matching over 9 bases. The CDR3 consists of 15 residues. Germline assignment: CDR1 SGHTS and CDR2 YDEGEE. V shed 7 bases and J 5 bases; nucleotides not matched to a gene: 10. The CDR3 DNA follows: TGTGCCAGCTCCGGGCTAGCGGGAAGGGACAATGAGCAGTTCTTC. This codes for CASSGLAGRDNEQFF.

This clone was counted between two and nine times. The chain joins TRBV9 to TRBJ2-7; 12 positions agree with TRBD2. Germline lookup yields CDR1 SGDLS and CDR2 YYNGEE. J lost 4 bases, V lost 4 bases, and 12 bases had no gene match. The CDR3 is made up of 17 amino acids. In DNA, the CDR3 is TGTGCCAGCAGCTTCCGGGCGGTGACTAGCGGGAGATACGAGCAGTACTTC. It yields the protein CASSFRAVTSGRYEQYF.

The chain is built from TRBV6-5 and TRBJ2-5; TRBD1 agrees at 11 bases. Losses at the gene ends were 6 bases for V and 5 bases for J; bases not matched to a gene: 8. Germline loops: CDR1 MNHEY, CDR2 SVGAGI. The CDR3 length is 15 residues. The CDR3 sequence: CASRIRTGGWETQYF. CDR3 DNA sequence: TGTGCCAGCAGGATTAGGACAGGGGGCTGGGAGACCCAGTACTTC.

The V call is TRBV11-3, the J call TRBJ2-3, with 13 bases matching TRBD2. The CDR3 runs 18 residues. Germline V CDR1 and CDR2: SGHNT, YENEEA. After removal of 4 bases from V and 3 bases from J, the junction contained 10 bases not matched to a gene. CDR3 coding DNA: TGTGCCAGCAGCTCAGCTCGGACTAGCGGGAGTATGACAGATACGCAGTATTTT. Translating it yields CASSSARTSGSMTDTQYF.

V gene TRBV5-6 combines with J gene TRBJ1-2; D remains unclear. The CDR3 consists of 15 residues. V gave up 2 bases and J gave up 0 bases, with 11 bases separating them. Germline V lookup: CDR1 SGHDT, CDR2 YYEEEE. CDR3 amino acids: CASSFERASNYGYTF. The CDR3 nucleotides are TGTGCCAGCAGCTTTGAGAGGGCCTCTAACTATGGCTACACCTTC.

V is TRBV28 and J is TRBJ2-1, with TRBD2 matching over 8 bases. Trimming removed 7 bases from V and 6 bases from J; junction bases left unmatched: 11. Looked up from germline, CDR1 is MDHEN and CDR2 is SYDVKM. This CDR3 comprises 15 residues. The CDR3 is CASTASGSRSNEQFF. In DNA form, the CDR3 reads TGTGCCAGCACGGCGAGCGGGAGTCGGAGCAATGAGCAGTTCTTC.

The chain links TRBV30 to TRBJ2-2; TRBD2 matches 14 bases. This CDR3 spans 18 amino acids. Losses at the gene ends were 4 bases for V and 2 bases for J; bases not matched to a gene: 9. Germline lookup yields CDR1 GTSNPN and CDR2 SVGIG (reference sequence). CDR3 region: CAWNIGTSGSINTGELFF. CDR3 nucleotides: TGTGCCTGGAATATTGGGACTAGCGGGAGTATAAACACCGGGGAGCTGTTTTTT.